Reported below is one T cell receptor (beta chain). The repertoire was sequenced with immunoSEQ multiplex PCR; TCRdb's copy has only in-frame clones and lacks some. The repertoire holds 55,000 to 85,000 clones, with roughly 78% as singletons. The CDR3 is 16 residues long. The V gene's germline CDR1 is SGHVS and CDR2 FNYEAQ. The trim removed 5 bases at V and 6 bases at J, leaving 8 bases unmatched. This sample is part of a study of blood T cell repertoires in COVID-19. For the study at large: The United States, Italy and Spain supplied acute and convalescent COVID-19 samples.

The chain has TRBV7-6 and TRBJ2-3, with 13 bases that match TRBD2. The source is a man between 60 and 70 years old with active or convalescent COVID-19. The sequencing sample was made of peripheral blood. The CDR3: CASSKLAGGQIDTQYF. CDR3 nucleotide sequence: TGTGCCAGCAGCAAACTAGCGGGGGGGCAAATTGATACGCAGTATTTT.